What follows are 12 T cell receptor beta chains derived from one specimen sequenced in a study of cytotoxic CD8 clonotypes in ibrutinib-treated CLL. Generated by immunoSEQ multiplex PCR, the TCRdb table keeps only in-frame clones and is missing some. The sample lists 65,000 to 95,000 clones, around 84% occurring once. Sequencing was performed on PBMCs, taken before ibrutinib treatment. These receptors were collected from a human donor with chronic lymphocytic leukemia.

This chain connects TRBV18 to TRBJ1-2, with 10 bases matching TRBD1. CDR1 and CDR2 from the germline V gene are KGHSH and LQKENI. The CDR3 consists of 16 residues. V lost 2 bases to trimming and J lost 6 bases; unmatched junction nucleotides: 9. CDR3 loop: CASSPVRDRGAHGYTF. The CDR3 DNA reads TGTGCCAGCTCACCAGTGAGGGACAGGGGCGCCCATGGCTACACCTTC.

The J gene is TRBJ2-7, the V gene TRBV7-2; TRBD1 matches at 9 bases. This CDR3 is 15 amino acids long. Germline CDR1 is SGHTA and CDR2 is FQGNSA. V was pared by 3 bases and J by 4 bases, with 7 bases of the junction left unmatched. The CDR3 coding sequence is TGTGCCAGCAGCTTTAACCCGACAGGGGGTTACGAGCAGTACTTC. It translates to CASSFNPTGGYEQYF. Combining the CDR3 with reference TRBV7-2 and TRBJ2-7 gives the whole variable domain GAGVSQSPSNKVTEKGKDVELRCDPISGHTALYWYRQSLGQGLEFLIYFQGNSAPDKSGLPSDRFSAERTGGSVSTLTIQRTQQEDSAVYLCASSFNPTGGYEQYFGPGTRLTVT.

The chain employs TRBV28 and TRBJ2-2; 9 bases are shared with TRBD1. From germline, CDR1 is MDHEN and CDR2 SYDVKM. The V gene end was trimmed by 10 bases and the J gene end by 6 bases; junction bases not matched to a gene: 9. The CDR3 runs to 14 residues. The CDR3 coding sequence is TGTGCCACATATCCGGGACAGGGTGCCGGGGAGCTGTTTTTT. Its protein is CATYPGQGAGELFF.

The chain carries TRBV11-3 and TRBJ2-4; no firm D call. From germline, CDR1 is SGHNT and CDR2 YENEEA. V shed 3 bases and J shed 3 bases, with 6 bases lying between them. This CDR3 contains 13 residues. As DNA, the CDR3 is TGTGCCAGCAGCTTTAACCACAAAAACATTCAGTACTTC. Translating gives CASSFNHKNIQYF.

V is TRBV11-3 and J is TRBJ1-1; TRBD1 might be the D (5 bases). Deletions cut 0 bases from V and 0 bases from J, with 8 bases between. This CDR3 is built from 15 residues. CDR1 is SGHNT and CDR2 is YENEEA in the germline V gene. Here the CDR3 reads CASSLEGQMNTEAFF. CDR3 nucleotide sequence: TGTGCCAGCAGCTTAGAGGGGCAGATGAACACTGAAGCTTTCTTT. The whole variable domain, remainder taken from reference TRBV11-3 and TRBJ1-1, is EAGVVQSPRYKIIEKKQPVAFWCNPISGHNTLYWYLQNLGQGPELLIRYENEEAVDDSQLPKDRFSAERLKGVDSTLKIQPAELGDSAVYLCASSLEGQMNTEAFFGQGTRLTVV.

J is TRBJ2-7 and V is TRBV11-2, with 8 bases identical to TRBD2. The CDR3 is 15 residues long. Trimming cost V 0 bases and J 7 bases; bases outside gene matches: 8. Germline loops: CDR1 SGHAT, CDR2 FQNNGV. CDR3: CASSLDSTSGWEQYF. CDR3 DNA: TGTGCCAGCAGCTTAGATTCCACTAGCGGCTGGGAGCAGTACTTC.

This clone was seen once. The chain employs TRBV5-1 and TRBJ1-2; TRBD1 aligns across 7 bases. Germline V lookup: CDR1 SGHRS, CDR2 YFSETQ. This CDR3 has 17 residues. The V segment lost 4 bases and the J segment 4 bases; nucleotides outside the gene matches: 16. The CDR3 loop is CASSLGTAGPNLYGYTF. Here the CDR3 DNA reads TGCGCCAGCAGCCTCGGGACAGCCGGCCCGAACCTCTATGGCTACACCTTC.

The sample holds a few counts of this clone. The V call is TRBV6-5, the J call TRBJ2-7; 7 positions match TRBD1. The CDR3 is 15 residues long. From germline, CDR1 is MNHEY and CDR2 SVGAGI. The V and J ends lost 6 bases and 4 bases, in that order; junction bases with no gene match: 12. Here the CDR3 DNA reads TGTGCCAGCAGCCGAAGCCGGGACAGTCTTTACGAGCAGTACTTC. Translated, it gives CASSRSRDSLYEQYF.

The chain links TRBV28 to TRBJ2-7; 11 bases are shared with TRBD2. The CDR3 covers 17 residues. With V trimmed by 5 bases and J by 4 bases, 13 bases remained unmatched. Germline CDR1 and CDR2: MDHEN and SYDVKM. The CDR3 sequence: CASSLPGASGRRYEQYF. CDR3 coding DNA: TGTGCCAGCAGTCTCCCAGGGGCTAGCGGGAGGAGGTACGAGCAGTACTTC.

This clone was recorded only once. This chain joins TRBV10-2 and TRBJ2-1, with 14 bases lining up with TRBD2. CDR1 is WSHSY and CDR2 is SAAADI in the germline V gene. The length of the CDR3 is 24 residues. J lost 0 bases, V lost 3 bases, and 22 bases had no gene match. This CDR3 is CASSEEIGTSGSPQLLNSYNEQFF. The CDR3, as DNA: TGCGCCAGCAGTGAAGAAATCGGGACTAGCGGGAGTCCGCAACTATTGAACTCCTACAATGAGCAGTTCTTC.

The V call is TRBV14, the J call TRBJ2-3; TRBD2 aligns across 14 bases. Per germline, CDR1 SGHDN and CDR2 FVKESK. Trimming at V came to 6 bases and at J to 7 bases, leaving 6 bases not matched to a gene. This CDR3 spans 15 amino acids. CDR3 protein: CASSPGLAGVYTQYF. Written as DNA, the CDR3 is TGTGCCAGCAGTCCGGGACTAGCGGGAGTGTATACGCAGTATTTT.

V gene TRBV25-1 combines with J gene TRBJ2-1; 8 bases fit TRBD2. The germline V gene has CDR1 MGHDK and CDR2 SYGVNS. V lost 3 bases, J lost 4 bases, and 5 bases stayed unmatched. The CDR3 runs to 15 residues. CDR3 DNA sequence: TGTGCCAGCAGTGATCAGGCGGGGGGTTACAATGAGCAGTTCTTC. Its translation is CASSDQAGGYNEQFF.